The rows below give T cell receptor beta chains drawn from one sample of a study of identical twins. MiXCR, applied by TCRdb to the 5' RACE reads, yields one record per CDR3 protein. The sample has 150,000 or so distinct CDR3 sequences; around 3.4% are singletons. Sequencing was carried out using memory T cells sorted from blood. All receptors come from a young man in good health. The CDR3 runs from the conserved cysteine through the conserved F or W. Fields, in order: D gene, CDR3 length, clone size, J gene, V gene, CDR3 DNA, CDR3 protein. D genes are given only for firm matches. Only some rows state a clone size, as once, few, many or a class for expanded clones.

D: .
length: 15
size: many
J: TRBJ1-2
V: TRBV12-3/TRBV12-4
DNA: TGTGCCAGCAGTCATTCGGGACCCGGGGTTTATGGCTACACCTTC
CDR3: CASSHSGPGVYGYTF

D: .
length: 14
size: many
J: TRBJ2-4
V: TRBV7-2
DNA: TGTGCCAGCAGCCCAAGGGCAGGGGAGAACATTCAGTACTTC
CDR3: CASSPRAGENIQYF

D: .
length: 15
size: many
J: TRBJ1-1
V: TRBV7-8
DNA: TGTGCCAGCAGCCTAGGGGGTTGGGAGAACACTGAAGCTTTCTTT
CDR3: CASSLGGWENTEAFF

D: .
length: 14
size: many
J: TRBJ1-5
V: TRBV20-1
DNA: TGCAGTGCTCTTTCGGACAGCATTAATCAGCCCCAGCATTTT
CDR3: CSALSDSINQPQHF

D: TRBD1
length: 15
size: many
J: TRBJ2-7
V: TRBV7-2
DNA: TGTGCCAGCAGCTTAGGCGGGACAGGGGTGGGCGAGCAGTACTTC
CDR3: CASSLGGTGVGEQYF

D: .
length: 15
size: many
J: TRBJ2-2
V: TRBV15
DNA: TGTGCCACCAGCAGAGAACGGGGGGCTACCGGGGAGCTGTTTTTT
CDR3: CATSRERGATGELFF

D: .
length: 14
size: many
J: TRBJ2-6
V: TRBV30
DNA: TGTGCCTGGAGAGACCCTAGGGGGGCCAACGTCCTGACTTTC
CDR3: CAWRDPRGANVLTF

D: .
length: 13
size: many
J: TRBJ1-5
V: TRBV6-1
DNA: TGTGCCAGCAGGCAGGTGATAGGTCAGCCCCAGCATTTT
CDR3: CASRQVIGQPQHF

D: TRBD2
length: 18
size: .
J: TRBJ2-3
V: TRBV28
DNA: TGTGCCAGCAGTTTTTATTCTAGCGGGAGGGGGAGCACAGATACGCAGTATTTT
CDR3: CASSFYSSGRGSTDTQYF

D: .
length: 15
size: many
J: TRBJ1-6
V: TRBV5-5
DNA: TGTGCCAGCAGCTTGGATACAGATTATAATTCACCCCTCCACTTT
CDR3: CASSLDTDYNSPLHF

D: .
length: 16
size: many
J: TRBJ1-5
V: TRBV12-5
DNA: TGTGCTAGTGGCCCGCCCCCCGGACACCTTGATCAGCCCCAGCATTTT
CDR3: CASGPPPGHLDQPQHF

D: TRBD1
length: 12
size: many
J: TRBJ2-7
V: TRBV9
DNA: TGTGCCAGCAGCGGGACAGGACACGAGCAGTACTTC
CDR3: CASSGTGHEQYF

D: .
length: 16
size: many
J: TRBJ2-1
V: TRBV5-4
DNA: TGTGCCAGCAGCTGGGAGACAGCAAAGGTGGGCAATGAGCAGTTCTTC
CDR3: CASSWETAKVGNEQFF

D: TRBD2
length: 16
size: many
J: TRBJ2-4
V: TRBV6-1
DNA: TGTGCCAGCAGGGGTACTAGCGGGAGGGCCAGGAACATTCAGTACTTC
CDR3: CASRGTSGRARNIQYF

D: .
length: 13
size: many
J: TRBJ2-5
V: TRBV20-1
DNA: TGCAGTGCTAGAGATCCGGCTAAAGAGACCCAGTACTTC
CDR3: CSARDPAKETQYF

D: TRBD1
length: 17
size: many
J: TRBJ1-5
V: TRBV5-1
DNA: TGCGCCAGCAGCCTAGGACAGGGGGATGTTCATAATCAGCCCCAGCATTTT
CDR3: CASSLGQGDVHNQPQHF

D: TRBD2
length: 16
size: many
J: TRBJ2-1
V: TRBV13
DNA: TGTGCCAGCAGCGCATCGGGACTAGCGCGCGCGGGTGAGCAGTTCTTC
CDR3: CASSASGLARAGEQFF

D: TRBD2
length: 16
size: .
J: TRBJ2-3
V: TRBV6-5
DNA: TGTGCCAGCAGTTACCTCATAGCGGGAGGGCGGGATACGCAGTATTTT
CDR3: CASSYLIAGGRDTQYF

D: .
length: 15
size: many
J: TRBJ2-3
V: TRBV7-8
DNA: TGTGCCAGCAGCGCCCGGACTCGAGGAGGAGATACGCAGTATTTT
CDR3: CASSARTRGGDTQYF

D: TRBD2
length: 16
size: many
J: TRBJ2-1
V: TRBV6-5
DNA: TGTGCCAGCAGTCACCCTCTAGCGGGAGTGGGAAATGAGCAGTTCTTC
CDR3: CASSHPLAGVGNEQFF

D: .
length: 15
size: many
J: TRBJ2-2
V: TRBV2
DNA: TGTGCCAGCAGTGAGGGGCGGGGACGGACCGGGGAGCTGTTTTTT
CDR3: CASSEGRGRTGELFF

D: TRBD2
length: 18
size: many
J: TRBJ2-1
V: TRBV10-3
DNA: TGTGCCATCACCAGGACTAGCGGGAGGCGCAGCTCCTACAATGAGCAGTTCTTC
CDR3: CAITRTSGRRSSYNEQFF

D: TRBD2
length: 14
size: many
J: TRBJ2-5
V: TRBV4-2
DNA: TGTGCCAGCAGCCAAGCGGGAGGGCAAGAGACCCAGTACTTC
CDR3: CASSQAGGQETQYF

D: TRBD1
length: 14
size: medium-sized
J: TRBJ2-5
V: TRBV20-1
DNA: TGCAGTGCCGTCACCGGGACAGAACAAGAGACCCAGTACTTC
CDR3: CSAVTGTEQETQYF

D: .
length: 13
size: .
J: TRBJ1-5
V: TRBV7-8
DNA: TGTGCCAGCAGCGCCAGACGTGAGGCGCCCCAGCATTTT
CDR3: CASSARREAPQHF

D: .
length: 13
size: many
J: TRBJ1-5
V: TRBV6-5
DNA: TGTGCCAGCAGTTACTCGGGGGACCAGCCCCAGCATTTT
CDR3: CASSYSGDQPQHF

D: TRBD2
length: 17
size: many
J: TRBJ2-2
V: TRBV12-3/TRBV12-4
DNA: TGTGCCATCGCACCGGGGGGTAGTTTGCCGGGGACCGGGGAGCTGTTTTTT
CDR3: CAIAPGGSLPGTGELFF

D: .
length: 15
size: many
J: TRBJ1-4
V: TRBV4-2
DNA: TGTGCCAGCAGCCAAGACCCAGGGAGGTGGGAAAAACTGTTTTTT
CDR3: CASSQDPGRWEKLFF

D: .
length: 13
size: many
J: TRBJ1-1
V: TRBV28
DNA: TGTGCCAGCAGCTCAGGTGACCGGACACTCTCTTTCTTT
CDR3: CASSSGDRTLSFF

D: .
length: 12
size: many
J: TRBJ1-5
V: TRBV6-5
DNA: TGTGCCAGCAACACGGGTGGTCAGCCCCAGCATTTT
CDR3: CASNTGGQPQHF

D: .
length: 13
size: many
J: TRBJ2-2
V: TRBV2
DNA: TGTGCCAGCAGCTCAGGGCGGTCCGGGGAGCTGTTTTTT
CDR3: CASSSGRSGELFF

D: TRBD1
length: 14
size: many
J: TRBJ2-5
V: TRBV9
DNA: TGTGCCAGCAGCGGCGGGACAGGTCAAGAGACCCAGTACTTC
CDR3: CASSGGTGQETQYF

D: TRBD2
length: 12
size: many
J: TRBJ2-7
V: TRBV7-9
DNA: TGTGCCAGCGGGCGGGAGACGTACGAGCAGTACTTC
CDR3: CASGRETYEQYF

D: .
length: 14
size: many
J: TRBJ1-1
V: TRBV5-6
DNA: TGTGCCAGCAGCGGGGGACGGCGGAACACTGAAGCTTTCTTT
CDR3: CASSGGRRNTEAFF

D: TRBD1
length: 14
size: many
J: TRBJ2-7
V: TRBV6-1
DNA: TGTGCCAGCAAATTGGACAGGAACTCCTACGAGCAGTACTTC
CDR3: CASKLDRNSYEQYF

D: TRBD1
length: 15
size: many
J: TRBJ1-4
V: TRBV25-1
DNA: TGTGCCAGCAGTGAACAAGGACAGGGAGGTGAAAAACTGTTTTTT
CDR3: CASSEQGQGGEKLFF

D: .
length: 14
size: many
J: TRBJ2-4
V: TRBV7-2
DNA: TGTGCCAGCAGCCCCGGCCTAGTGACGGACATTCAGTACTTC
CDR3: CASSPGLVTDIQYF

D: TRBD1
length: 15
size: .
J: TRBJ2-3
V: TRBV30
DNA: TGTGCCTGGAGGATCCGGGACAGGGGTTCTGGTACGCAGTATTTT
CDR3: CAWRIRDRGSGTQYF

D: TRBD2
length: 14
size: many
J: TRBJ2-5
V: TRBV5-1
DNA: TGCGCCAGCAGCTTGACTAGCGGGAGAGAGACCCAGTACTTC
CDR3: CASSLTSGRETQYF

D: .
length: 12
size: many
J: TRBJ2-3
V: TRBV12-3/TRBV12-4
DNA: TGTGCCAGCAGACAGGGAATCGATACGCAGTATTTT
CDR3: CASRQGIDTQYF

D: .
length: 13
size: many
J: TRBJ1-1
V: TRBV30
DNA: TGTGCCTGGAGTGTAAAGGTTGGGACTGAAGCTTTCTTT
CDR3: CAWSVKVGTEAFF

D: TRBD1
length: 16
size: many
J: TRBJ2-3
V: TRBV7-2
DNA: TGTGCCAGCAGCTTACGGACAGGGAGTGGAACAGATACGCAGTATTTT
CDR3: CASSLRTGSGTDTQYF

D: .
length: 14
size: many
J: TRBJ2-7
V: TRBV29-1
DNA: TGCAGCGTTGAAGCAGGGGCCTTTTCCTACGAGCAGTACTTC
CDR3: CSVEAGAFSYEQYF

D: .
length: 12
size: many
J: TRBJ1-2
V: TRBV7-9
DNA: TGTGCCAGCAGCTTAATGAACGGCGGCTACACCTTC
CDR3: CASSLMNGGYTF

D: TRBD2
length: 14
size: many
J: TRBJ2-7
V: TRBV19
DNA: TGTGCCAGTAGTATGCGGGAGGGCCTTAACGAGCAGTACTTC
CDR3: CASSMREGLNEQYF

D: .
length: 13
size: many
J: TRBJ2-3
V: TRBV9
DNA: TGTGCCAGCAGCGTGACGATTGCAGATACGCAGTATTTT
CDR3: CASSVTIADTQYF

D: .
length: 13
size: many
J: TRBJ1-1
V: TRBV7-8
DNA: TGTGCCAGCAGCTTGACAGGTGGCACTGAAGCTTTCTTT
CDR3: CASSLTGGTEAFF

D: .
length: 14
size: many
J: TRBJ2-3
V: TRBV12-3/TRBV12-4
DNA: TGTGCCAGCAGATTCAGCCCAAACACACATACGCAGTATTTT
CDR3: CASRFSPNTHTQYF

D: .
length: 13
size: many
J: TRBJ2-5
V: TRBV12-3/TRBV12-4
DNA: TGTGCCAGCGGTCTGGACCGCCAAGAGACCCAGTACTTC
CDR3: CASGLDRQETQYF